This passage covers 18 T cell receptor beta chains from one sample sequenced in a study of T cell changes during pregnancy in multiple sclerosis. Using immunoSEQ multiplex PCR, the repertoire was profiled, and TCRdb retains in-frame clones only, with some absent. This table holds tens of thousands of clones, roughly 93% found once. The sample in question was CD4+ T cells from peripheral blood mononuclear cells, obtained after pregnancy. The receptor set was obtained from a female donor with multiple sclerosis, enrolled in a pregnancy study.

This sequence joins TRBV19 and TRBJ1-5; TRBD1 matches 7 bases. This CDR3 region has 12 residues. Germline values: CDR1 LNHDA, CDR2 SQIVND (reference sequence). V lost 6 bases, J lost 7 bases, and 3 bases stayed unmatched. The DNA of the CDR3 is TGTGCCAGTAGACGAGGGGGCCAGCCCCAGCATTTT. It yields the protein CASRRGGQPQHF.

The V and J genes are TRBV20-1 and TRBJ2-5, with D perhaps matching TRBD2 (6 bases). Trimming stripped 7 bases from V and 4 bases from J, with 10 bases between. Germline V gives CDR1 DFQATT, CDR2 SNEGSKA (reference sequence). CDR3 length equals 11 residues. The CDR3 is CSGAGRETQYF. In DNA form, the CDR3 reads TGCAGTGGGGCGGGGAGAGAGACCCAGTACTTC.

The chain employs TRBV25-1 and TRBJ1-2; D unresolved. CDR1 MGHDK and CDR2 SYGVNS come from the germline V gene. V lost 4 bases to trimming and J lost 2 bases, with 8 bases between them. The CDR3 totals 13 residues. The CDR3 loop reads CASSVASNYGYTF. The CDR3 DNA reads as TGTGCCAGCAGTGTAGCGAGCAACTATGGCTACACCTTC.

V gene TRBV2 combines with J gene TRBJ1-2; D unresolved. Germline loops: CDR1 SNHLY, CDR2 FYNNEI. This CDR3 comprises 11 residues. V was pared by 2 bases and J by 13 bases, with 11 bases between. The CDR3 protein is CASSESAVCTF. The CDR3 coding sequence is TGTGCCAGCAGTGAAAGTGCGGTTTGCACCTTC.

The chain links TRBV5-4 to TRBJ2-3; D is perhaps TRBD1 (5 bases). Germline V gene sequence: CDR1 SGHNT, CDR2 YYREEE (reference sequence). V lost 0 bases to trimming and J lost 8 bases, with 13 bases between them. The CDR3 sequence is 14 residues long. The chain's CDR3 is CASSLAAAGRTQYF. DNA for the CDR3: TGTGCCAGCAGCTTGGCGGCAGCAGGGCGTACGCAGTATTTT.

The chain recombines TRBV7-9 with TRBJ2-1; possible D gene TRBD1, 6 bases. There are 14 residues in the CDR3. Germline V gene data show CDR1 as SEHNR and CDR2 as FQNEAQ (reference sequence). V dropped 4 bases and J dropped 9 bases, with 16 bases sitting between them. The CDR3 nucleotides are TGTGCCAGCAGCTCCTGGAAGGGGGAAGGTGAGCAGTTCTTC. This gives the protein CASSSWKGEGEQFF.

This chain links TRBV4-1 with TRBJ1-2; D may be TRBD1 (5 bases). CDR1 is MGHRA and CDR2 is YSYEKL in the germline V gene. V lost 6 bases and J lost 1, with 18 bases in between. This CDR3 comprises 16 residues. For the CDR3, the DNA is TGCGCCAGCAGATCTCCTGGTGGGGCGAATAACTATGGCTACACCTTC. Its translation is CASRSPGGANNYGYTF.

This chain connects TRBV2 to TRBJ1-2; 7 nucleotides line up with TRBD1. The length of the CDR3 is 14 residues. V dropped 6 bases and J dropped 5; count of bases not matched to a gene: 9. CDR1 SNHLY and CDR2 FYNNEI come from the germline V gene. The CDR3 DNA follows: TGTGCCAGCAGACGATCCGGGACAGTTTATGGCTACACCTTC. It is translated as CASRRSGTVYGYTF. The full variable domain, in which reference TRBV2 and TRBJ1-2 provide the parts outside the CDR3, is EPEVTQTPSHQVTQMGQEVILRCVPISNHLYFYWYRQILGQKVEFLVSFYNNEISEKSEIFDDQFSVERPDGSNFTLKIRSTKLEDSAMYFCASRRSGTVYGYTFGSGTRLTVV.

This chain joins TRBV18 and TRBJ2-1, with TRBD1 identical over 9 bases. The CDR3 covers 14 residues. Germline CDR1 is KGHSH and CDR2 is LQKENI. V was pared by 7 bases and J by 10 bases, with 11 bases of the junction left unmatched. The CDR3: CASFRDRATREQFF. CDR3 in DNA: TGTGCCAGCTTCCGGGACAGGGCTACGCGGGAGCAGTTCTTC.

J is TRBJ2-7 and V is TRBV15; the match to TRBD1 covers 8 bases. The CDR3 loop spans 15 amino acids. V lost 1 base and J lost 6; bases outside the gene matches: 8. The germline V gene encodes CDR1 LNHNV and CDR2 YYDKDF (reference sequence). The CDR3 reads CATSRVTGDGGEQYF. In DNA form, the CDR3 reads TGTGCCACCAGCAGAGTGACAGGGGATGGGGGCGAGCAGTACTTC.

CDR3 loop: CASSPGTGVGYTF. The CDR3 DNA follows: TGCGCCAGCAGCCCTGGGACAGGGGTCGGCTACACCTTC. The chain is built from TRBV4-1 and TRBJ1-2, with 10 bases fitting TRBD1. The V gene end was trimmed by 4 bases and the J gene end by 8 bases; junction bases not matched to a gene: 4. This CDR3 is 13 amino acids long. Germline values: CDR1 MGHRA, CDR2 YSYEKL.

The gene calls are TRBV25-1 and TRBJ2-5; 8 bases are shared with TRBD2. CDR3 size: 15 residues. V gave up 4 bases and J gave up 5 bases; unmatched junction bases: 9. The V gene's germline CDR1 is MGHDK and CDR2 SYGVNS. The CDR3, as DNA: TGTGCCAGCAGTGCCGGGACTAGGGGTGGGGAGACCCAGTACTTC. Amino acids: CASSAGTRGGETQYF.

The CDR3 DNA sequence: TGTGCCAGCAGCTTAGGCCAGACATCCTCCTACGAGCAGTACTTC. Translation: CASSLGQTSSYEQYF. V is TRBV13 and J is TRBJ2-7; D call uncertain. There are 15 residues in the CDR3. V was trimmed by 0 bases and J by 0 bases, leaving 9 bases between them. The germline V gene encodes CDR1 PRHDT and CDR2 FYEKMQ (reference sequence).

This chain uses TRBV6-6 with TRBJ1-5, with 7 bases aligning to TRBD1. Unmatched junction bases numbered 4, after V lost 6 bases and J lost 2 bases. The CDR3 loop spans 14 amino acids. Germline V gives CDR1 MNHNY, CDR2 SVGAGI (reference sequence). The CDR3: CASRLGQGNQPQHF. In DNA, the CDR3 is TGTGCCAGCAGACTCGGACAGGGCAATCAGCCCCAGCATTTT.

V usage is TRBV6-5 and J usage is TRBJ1-2, with a weak D call TRBD1 (5 bases). From germline, CDR1 is MNHEY and CDR2 SVGAGI. V was cut by 5 bases and J by 5 bases, with 9 bases left in between. The length of the CDR3 is 12 residues. The CDR3 nucleotides are TGTGCCAGCAGTCGACGGACATATGGCTACACCTTC. This encodes CASSRRTYGYTF.

V is TRBV4-1 and J is TRBJ1-2; D is unresolved. Looked up from germline, CDR1 is MGHRA and CDR2 is YSYEKL. This CDR3 spans 15 amino acids. Trimming left V 3 bases short and J 0 bases short, with 11 bases between. The CDR3 reads CASSHTQRSNYGYTF. DNA of the CDR3: TGCGCCAGCAGCCATACACAAAGATCTAACTATGGCTACACCTTC.

The chain uses TRBV18 and TRBJ2-1, with D unclear. The CDR3 extends over 14 amino acids. V was cut by 3 bases and J by 0 bases, with 6 bases left in between. Germline V gene sequence: CDR1 KGHSH, CDR2 LQKENI. CDR3 bases: TGTGCCAGCTCACCGTCTAGCTCCTACAATGAGCAGTTCTTC. It yields the protein CASSPSSSYNEQFF. The full variable domain, its missing parts supplied by reference TRBV18 and TRBJ2-1, is NAGVMQNPRHLVRRRGQEARLRCSPMKGHSHVYWYRQLPEEGLKFMVYLQKENIIDESGMPKERFSAEFPKEGPSILRIQQVVRGDSAAYFCASSPSSSYNEQFFGPGTRLTVL.

This chain connects TRBV6-6 to TRBJ1-4; the D is unclear. V lost 4 bases and J 4 bases, leaving 13 bases between the germline ends. The CDR3 spans 15 residues. In germline, CDR1 is MNHNY, CDR2 SVGAGI (reference sequence). In nucleotides, the CDR3 is TGTGCCAGCAGTTCGGGTCCTCCTTTTAATGAAAAACTGTTTTTT. Protein: CASSSGPPFNEKLFF.